The text below deals with one T cell receptor beta chain. The data stem from a study of blood T cell repertoires in COVID-19. Some clones are missing from TCRdb's copy, which holds only in-frame ones; the method was immunoSEQ multiplex PCR. The data contain some 250,000 clones, 88% of them seen just once; the ten biggest clones take up about 0.7%. The length of the CDR3 is 16 residues. V lost 7 bases, J lost 3 bases, and 11 bases stayed unmatched. CDR1 LGHDT and CDR2 YNNKEL come from the germline V gene (reference sequence). The rearrangement joins TRBV3-1 (or the pseudogene TRBV3-2) to TRBJ2-1; TRBD2 agrees at 8 bases. The source of this sequence is a human donor in a cohort sampled during active COVID-19. Sequencing input: peripheral blood. The CDR3 here is CASTPEGTSGYNEQFF. The CDR3 region has the DNA TGTGCCAGCACCCCCGAGGGCACTAGCGGCTACAATGAGCAGTTCTTC.